A single sample gave rise to the 19 T cell receptor beta chains below, sequenced in a study of sequential checkpoint blockade in melanoma. Stated treatment: randomized to nivolumab then ipilimumab (arm A) or the reverse (arm B). This table comes from immunoSEQ multiplex PCR, and its TCRdb copy is limited to in-frame clones, with some not included. The data hold over 15,000 clones, with about three fifths observed a single time. The material was CD8+ T cells sorted from blood (inferred from file names), obtained from a patient given nivolumab and ipilimumab in sequence. These receptors were taken from a human donor with melanoma.

This clone was recorded a few times. The chain links TRBV28 to TRBJ1-2, with a possible D match to TRBD1 (6 bases). V was pared by 4 bases and J by 4 bases, with 16 bases between. The CDR3 runs 15 residues. CDR1 is MDHEN, CDR2 SYDVKM, per germline. The CDR3 loop is CASSSLSGQLYGYTF. The CDR3 coding sequence is TGTGCCAGCAGTTCTTTGTCGGGACAACTCTATGGCTACACCTTC.

V and J are TRBV28 and TRBJ2-5; D gene uncertain. The end of the DNA is better explained by TRBJ2-7, so the J call may be wrong. The germline gives CDR1 MDHEN, CDR2 SYDVKM. There are 11 residues in the CDR3. CDR3 coding DNA: TGTGCCAGCAGTTTCGATCACGAGCAGTACTTC. This codes for CASSFDHEQYF.

The rearrangement uses TRBV11-3 and TRBJ2-2; 14 bases align to TRBD2. Germline V CDR1 and CDR2: SGHNT, YENEEA. J was trimmed by 6 bases and V by 4 bases; bases with no gene match: 7. This CDR3 spans 17 amino acids. The CDR3 DNA reads as TGTGCCAGCAGCTCGACTAGCGGGGGGGCCGTCGCCGGGGAGCTGTTTTTT. It translates to CASSSTSGGAVAGELFF.

V is TRBV6-5 and J is TRBJ1-2; 7 positions match TRBD1. Germline V gene data show CDR1 as MNHEY and CDR2 as SVGAGI. V shed 6 bases and J 8 bases; nucleotides not matched to a gene: 3. CDR3 length: 11 amino acids. The CDR3 DNA follows: TGTGCCAGCAGCACAGGGGACGGCTACACCTTC. Protein sequence: CASSTGDGYTF.

The CDR3 DNA follows: TGTGCCAGCAGCTTCGGGACAGGGTTTTTTGGAAACACCATATATTTT. Its translation is CASSFGTGFFGNTIYF. This sequence joins TRBV7-6 and TRBJ1-3, with TRBD1 identical over 9 bases. The CDR3 spans 16 residues. Trimming took 3 bases from V and 3 from J; bases not matched to a gene: 6. The germline gives CDR1 SGHVS, CDR2 FNYEAQ.

This chain uses TRBV28 with TRBJ1-5, with 8 bases lining up with TRBD1. The V segment lost 2 bases and the J segment 0 bases; nucleotides outside the gene matches: 9. CDR1 is MDHEN and CDR2 is SYDVKM in the germline V gene. This CDR3 comprises 18 residues. The CDR3 coding sequence is TGTGCCAGCAGTTTAGGCATTCGGGACAGGTTTAGCAATCAGCCCCAGCATTTT. This codes for CASSLGIRDRFSNQPQHF.

This chain connects TRBV27 to TRBJ1-2; 7 bases align to TRBD1. The trim removed 6 bases at V and 3 bases at J, leaving 16 bases unmatched. Germline V lookup: CDR1 MNHEY, CDR2 SMNVEV (reference sequence). CDR3 length: 17 residues. The CDR3 region is CASRRRQGASSYYGYTF. Here the CDR3 DNA reads TGTGCCAGCAGGCGCAGACAGGGAGCCTCTAGCTACTATGGCTACACCTTC.

The CDR3 bases are TGCGCCAGCAGCCCCACGACAGGGAGAGTAGCGGGGGGGTTCGAGCAGTACTTC. This encodes CASSPTTGRVAGGFEQYF. This chain joins TRBV4-1 and TRBJ2-7; 11 positions match TRBD2. V was pared by 4 bases and J by 6 bases, with 17 bases of the junction left unmatched. There are 18 residues in the CDR3. In germline, CDR1 is MGHRA, CDR2 YSYEKL.

The V gene is TRBV10-1, the J gene TRBJ2-1, with D perhaps matching TRBD2 (7 bases). Trimming left V 5 bases short and J 6 bases short, with 17 bases between. The germline V gene has CDR1 WNHNN and CDR2 SYGVQD (reference sequence). This CDR3 has 15 residues. The chain's CDR3 is CASSPRGGELNEQFF. CDR3 DNA sequence: TGCGCCAGCAGTCCAAGGGGGGGAGAGCTCAATGAGCAGTTCTTC.

To note about this clone: This same CDR3 is encoded by further DNA sequences in the sample. The V gene is TRBV4-1, the J gene TRBJ1-1, with 11 bases lining up with TRBD1. Germline trimming cut 3 bases from V and 3 bases from J; bases unmatched to any gene: 9. The CDR3 has 17 residues. CDR1 and CDR2 (germline): MGHRA, YSYEKL. The CDR3 region has the DNA TGCGCCAGCAGCCACCCCACCGGGACAGGGGGTTACACTGAAGCTTTCTTT. This translates into CASSHPTGTGGYTEAFF.

The rearrangement uses TRBV7-9 and TRBJ2-7, with 10 bases identical to TRBD1. CDR3 length: 16 residues. Losses at the gene ends were 4 bases for V and 0 bases for J; bases not matched to a gene: 6. Germline CDR1 and CDR2: SEHNR and FQNEAQ (reference sequence). The CDR3 region is CASSSGTGASSYEQYF. DNA for the CDR3: TGTGCCAGCAGCTCTGGGACAGGGGCTTCCTCCTACGAGCAGTACTTC.

The gene calls are TRBV28 and TRBJ2-1; 7 bases are a match to TRBD2. This CDR3 is 15 amino acids long. V trimming: 10 bases; J trimming: 6 bases; junction bases outside the gene matches: 15. Germline V gene data show CDR1 as MDHEN and CDR2 as SYDVKM. CDR3 sequence: CATAFGGGPGNEQFF. DNA for the CDR3: TGTGCCACCGCCTTCGGGGGAGGGCCCGGCAATGAGCAGTTCTTC.

This rearrangement joins TRBV2 to TRBJ2-1; the match to TRBD2 covers 9 bases. Germline V CDR1 and CDR2: SNHLY, FYNNEI. Germline trimming cut 5 bases from V and 4 bases from J; bases unmatched to any gene: 6. The CDR3 is made up of 15 amino acids. The CDR3 nucleotides are TGTGCCAGCAGTAGGACTAGCGCCACGTACAATGAGCAGTTCTTC. This encodes CASSRTSATYNEQFF.

The chain uses TRBV19 and TRBJ1-2, with TRBD1 matching over 8 bases. The CDR3 length is 15 residues. The germline V gene has CDR1 LNHDA and CDR2 SQIVND (reference sequence). Unmatched junction bases numbered 9, after V lost 5 bases and J lost 4 bases. The CDR3 region is CASSAWTGLGYGYTF. The CDR3 bases are TGTGCCAGTAGTGCCTGGACAGGGCTGGGCTATGGCTACACCTTC.

In this sample, this clone turned up a few times. The V gene is TRBV19, the J gene TRBJ1-1; TRBD1 might be the D (5 bases). Trimming pared 3 bases from V and 5 bases from J, leaving 13 bases between. Germline-derived CDR1 and CDR2 are LNHDA and SQIVND (reference sequence). CDR3 length: 14 amino acids. Here the CDR3 reads CASSISGGDTEAFF. The CDR3 DNA sequence: TGTGCCAGTAGTATTTCGGGGGGTGATACTGAAGCTTTCTTT.

The J gene is TRBJ1-4, the V gene TRBV11-2, with 8 bases lining up with TRBD1. In germline, CDR1 is SGHAT, CDR2 FQNNGV. The CDR3 consists of 15 residues. Trimming took 4 bases from V and 7 from J; bases not matched to a gene: 8. The CDR3: CASSSHGQGGEKLFF. CDR3 bases: TGTGCCAGCAGCTCCCACGGACAGGGTGGTGAAAAACTGTTTTTT. The full variable domain, in which reference TRBV11-2 and TRBJ1-4 provide the parts outside the CDR3, is EAGVAQSPRYKIIEKRQSVAFWCNPISGHATLYWYQQILGQGPKLLIQFQNNGVVDDSQLPKDRFSAERLKGVDSTLKIQPAKLEDSAVYLCASSSHGQGGEKLFFGSGTQLSVL.

This clone occurred a few times. With a far larger clone one base away, a read error is the likely cause. J is TRBJ1-1 and V is TRBV4-1; D uncertain. The CDR3 totals 13 residues. Trimming pared 6 bases from V and 2 bases from J, leaving 10 bases between. Germline CDR1 MGHRA, CDR2 YSYEKL. The CDR3 sequence is CASSFRSNTEAFF. CDR3 nucleotide sequence: TGCGCCAGCAGTTTTAGGAGTAACACTGAAGCTTTCTTT.

Only a few counts were recorded for this clone. The chain combines TRBV6-5 with TRBJ1-1, with D tentatively TRBD1 (5 bases). The CDR3 is 14 amino acids. Deletions cut 2 bases from V and 0 bases from J, with 7 bases between. Per the germline V gene, CDR1 is MNHEY and CDR2 is SVGAGI. CDR3 DNA: TGTGCCAGCAGTTACGGGGGGTTGAACACTGAAGCTTTCTTT. Encoded protein: CASSYGGLNTEAFF.

J is TRBJ2-2 and V is TRBV28, with TRBD2 identical over 11 bases. V lost 3 bases to trimming and J lost 7 bases; unmatched junction nucleotides: 4. This CDR3 comprises 15 residues. CDR1 and CDR2 from the germline V gene are MDHEN and SYDVKM. This chain's CDR3 is CASSFLAGGGGELFF. The CDR3 DNA is TGTGCCAGCAGTTTCCTAGCGGGGGGCGGCGGGGAGCTGTTTTTT.